A selection of T cell receptor beta chains follows, all from one sample in a study of immune reconstitution after stem cell transplant in scleroderma. TCRdb passed the RT-PCR reads through MiXCR, listing each CDR3 protein once. The sample yields about 2,000 distinct CDR3 sequences, about 16% seen once. The sample was gathered before or after autologous hematopoietic stem cell transplantation (not recorded which). The receptors here all came from a female donor with systemic sclerosis. Each CDR3 is given with its conserved first and last residue. A D gene is named only where the DNA matches it firmly. A clone size is listed for some rows: how often the clone was seen (once, few, many), or a class if it is expanded.

>.|TRBJ1-2|medium-sized|TRBV9
TGTGCCAGCAGCGTAGTTGGGGGTGGCTACACCTTC
CASSVVGGGYTF
>.|TRBJ2-3|few|TRBV7-9
TGTGCCAGCAAACGGGGGGCGGATACGCAGTATTTT
CASKRGADTQYF
>TRBD1|TRBJ2-7|.|TRBV5-1
TGCGCCAGCAGCTTGGCCGAGTCGGGACAGGGGTTCGACGAGCAGTACTTC
CASSLAESGQGFDEQYF
>.|TRBJ2-1|once|TRBV5-1
TGCGCCAGCAGCTTGGACTTTGTCTCCTACAATGAGCAGTTCTTC
CASSLDFVSYNEQFF
>.|TRBJ1-2|.|TRBV18
TGTGCCAGCTCACCGACAGGCGCCAACTATGGCTACACCTTC
CASSPTGANYGYTF
>.|TRBJ2-6|large|TRBV7-9
TGTGCCAGCAGCTTAGAAGGGACCGGCTCTGGGGCCAACGTCCTGACTTTC
CASSLEGTGSGANVLTF
>.|TRBJ2-1|large|TRBV6-1
TGTGCCAGCAGTGAAGAAGGGGGTGGAGGGCTGGGTGAGCAGTTCTTC
CASSEEGGGGLGEQFF
>.|TRBJ2-2|.|TRBV7-2
TGTGCCAGCAGCTTAGGCGGGGTTCGGACAACCGGGGAGCTGTTTTTT
CASSLGGVRTTGELFF
>TRBD1|TRBJ2-5|.|TRBV5-1
TGCGCCAGCAGCTTCAGGGGGAGTGGAGAGACCCAGTACTTC
CASSFRGSGETQYF
>.|TRBJ1-6|few|TRBV9
TGTGCCAGCAGCGTCGGTACGGAGGGGTATTCACCCCTCCACTTT
CASSVGTEGYSPLHF
>.|TRBJ2-7|.|TRBV5-1
TGCGCCAGCAGCAAACAGGGTTTCTACGAGCAGTACTTC
CASSKQGFYEQYF
>TRBD1|TRBJ1-5|few|TRBV11-3
TGTGCCAGCAGCTATAAACGGACCCCGACAGGGGTTGATCAGCCCCAGCATTTT
CASSYKRTPTGVDQPQHF
>.|TRBJ2-3|medium-sized|TRBV5-5
TGTGCCAGCAGCTTCGGGGGGCTTTCGGGCACAGATACGCAGTATTTT
CASSFGGLSGTDTQYF
>.|TRBJ2-2|medium-sized|TRBV5-1
TGCGCCAGCAGCCAAACTCAGGGGTACGGGGAGCTGTTTTTT
CASSQTQGYGELFF
>.|TRBJ1-5|many|TRBV28
TGTGCCAGCAGTTTCGTAGAGCCCCAGCATTTT
CASSFVEPQHF
>.|TRBJ2-5|.|TRBV18
TGTGCCAGCTCACCGGACCTAGAAGAGACCCAGTACTTC
CASSPDLEETQYF
>TRBD2|TRBJ2-1|medium-sized|TRBV20-1
TGCAGTGCTAGAGACCGACTAGCGGTATCCTACAATGAGCAGTTCTTC
CSARDRLAVSYNEQFF
>TRBD1|TRBJ2-2|.|TRBV7-3
TGTGCCAGCAGCTTTACCGGGACAGGAAACACCGGGGAGCTGTTTTTT
CASSFTGTGNTGELFF
>.|TRBJ1-1|.|TRBV18
TGTGCCAGCTCACCACAGGAAGATGGCACTGAAGCTTTCTTT
CASSPQEDGTEAFF
>.|TRBJ2-1|medium-sized|TRBV28
TGTGCCAGCAGTATCGGATGGAGGCCTTACAATGAGCAGTTCTTC
CASSIGWRPYNEQFF